A selection of T cell receptor beta chains follows, all from one sample in a study of human T cells and chemical hapten exposure. TCRdb fed the RACE reads into MiXCR, producing one record per CDR3 protein. In the table there are tens of thousands of distinct CDR3 sequences, 10% of which are singletons. Sequenced material: whole blood, taken in connection with sensitization to the hapten diphenylcyclopropenone (DPC). Receptors were obtained from a man aged 50-59 years with alopecia areata. Some clones in this sample may be carry-over from other donors' samples. CDR3s include the opening cysteine and the closing phenylalanine or tryptophan. A D gene is named only where the DNA matches it firmly. Clone size, where shown, is once, few, many, or a class for clones that have expanded.

j_call	d_call	v_call	cdr3_length	clone_size	cdr3_aa	cdr3_nt
TRBJ2-7	TRBD2	TRBV3-1	16	many	CASSQDIPSGAYEQYF	TGTGCCAGCAGCCAAGATATACCTAGCGGGGCCTACGAGCAGTACTTC
TRBJ2-5	TRBD1	TRBV7-6	15	many	CASSQHNRGQETQYF	TGTGCCAGCAGCCAGCATAACAGGGGGCAAGAGACCCAGTACTTC
TRBJ1-2	-	TRBV10-3	14	-	CAISSSLEGYGYTF	TGTGCCATCAGTTCCTCTCTTGAGGGCTATGGCTACACCTTC
TRBJ1-1	TRBD1	TRBV4-1	15	-	CASSAPGGWNTEAFF	TGCGCCAGCAGCGCCCCAGGGGGCTGGAACACTGAAGCTTTCTTT
TRBJ1-1	-	TRBV5-1	12	many	CASSLGDTEAFF	TGCGCCAGCAGCTTAGGAGACACTGAAGCTTTCTTT
TRBJ2-2	-	TRBV7-2	14	many	CASSLASGTGELFF	TGTGCCAGCAGCTTAGCTTCGGGGACCGGGGAGCTGTTTTTT
TRBJ2-4	-	TRBV20-1	15	many	CSAREVGVAKNIQYF	TGCAGTGCTAGAGAAGTGGGGGTAGCCAAAAACATTCAGTACTTC
TRBJ1-2	-	TRBV7-8	15	few	CASSLRRSGDYGYTF	TGTGCCAGCAGCTTACGCCGAAGTGGGGACTATGGCTACACCTTC
TRBJ1-6	-	TRBV7-9	14	few	CASSRQQRNSPLHF	TGTGCCAGCAGCCGTCAACAGAGAAATTCACCCCTCCACTTT
TRBJ2-3	TRBD2	TRBV11-2	16	many	CASSLEGSGRWDTQYF	TGTGCCAGCAGCTTAGAAGGTAGCGGGAGGTGGGATACGCAGTATTTT
TRBJ2-4	-	TRBV7-9	12	many	CASSFPGNIQYF	TGTGCCAGCAGCTTCCCAGGGAACATTCAGTACTTC
TRBJ1-1	-	TRBV9	13	many	CASSTGHVTEAFF	TGTGCCAGCAGCACCGGACACGTCACTGAAGCTTTCTTT
TRBJ2-1	-	TRBV9	13	many	CASTRGADNEQFF	TGTGCCAGCACGAGGGGGGCCGACAATGAGCAGTTCTTC
TRBJ1-2	-	TRBV7-9	13	many	CASSLGGNYGYTF	TGTGCCAGCAGCTTAGGCGGGAACTATGGCTACACCTTC
TRBJ2-3	-	TRBV7-8	17	many	CASSLINRLVVTDTQYF	TGTGCCAGCAGCTTAATTAATAGGCTAGTAGTCACAGATACGCAGTATTTT
TRBJ2-2	-	TRBV28	12	few	CASRDPTGELFF	TGTGCCAGCAGGGATCCCACCGGGGAGCTGTTTTTT
TRBJ2-7	TRBD1	TRBV7-9	14	many	CASSLTQGSYEQYF	TGTGCCAGCAGCCTCACACAGGGGAGCTACGAGCAGTACTTC
TRBJ2-3	TRBD1	TRBV7-2	16	-	CASTSGGEVFTDTQYF	TGTGCCAGCACCTCAGGGGGTGAGGTTTTCACAGATACGCAGTATTTT
TRBJ1-6	TRBD1	TRBV10-2	15	many	CASSEGTGGNSPLHF	TGCGCCAGCAGTGAAGGGACAGGGGGTAATTCACCCCTCCACTTT
TRBJ2-1	TRBD2	TRBV5-1	18	many	CASRPNSLALAGENEQFF	TGCGCCAGCAGACCGAACTCCCTCGCACTAGCGGGAGAGAATGAGCAGTTCTTC
TRBJ2-2	TRBD2	TRBV19	14	many	CASSSGLGTGELFF	TGTGCCAGTAGTTCTGGACTAGGGACCGGGGAGCTGTTTTTT
TRBJ1-6	TRBD1	TRBV4-1	16	few	CASSQEGQGMNSPLHF	TGCGCCAGCAGCCAAGAGGGACAGGGTATGAATTCACCCCTCCACTTT
TRBJ2-5	-	TRBV12-3/TRBV12-4	15	many	CASVSPTDPQETQYF	TGTGCCAGCGTGTCCCCGACAGATCCTCAAGAGACCCAGTACTTC
TRBJ2-2	TRBD1	TRBV29-1	13	-	CSAGTGGLGELFF	TGCAGCGCCGGGACAGGGGGCCTCGGGGAGCTGTTTTTT
TRBJ2-5	TRBD1	TRBV28	14	-	CASSLTGGKETQYF	TGTGCCAGCAGTTTAACAGGGGGGAAAGAGACCCAGTACTTC
TRBJ2-1	-	TRBV4-2	16	many	CASSPQPGLGNNEQFF	TGTGCCAGCAGCCCACAACCGGGACTCGGGAACAATGAGCAGTTCTTC
TRBJ1-1	-	TRBV27	14	few	CASTLTGGGTEAFF	TGTGCCAGCACACTTACGGGGGGAGGCACTGAAGCTTTCTTT
TRBJ2-2	-	TRBV5-1	15	many	CASSLARIGTGELFF	TGCGCCAGCAGCTTGGCACGGATCGGCACCGGGGAGCTGTTTTTT
TRBJ2-7	TRBD2	TRBV3-1	14	-	CASSPIGSGSEQYF	TGTGCCAGCAGCCCGATTGGGAGCGGGAGCGAGCAGTACTTC
TRBJ2-3	TRBD1	TRBV7-9	16	-	CASSSTGGTGRDTQYF	TGTGCCAGCAGCTCTACAGGGGGGACAGGTCGAGATACGCAGTATTTT
TRBJ2-2	TRBD2	TRBV29-1	13	many	CSVAGAGGGELFF	TGCAGCGTAGCGGGAGCAGGAGGGGGGGAGCTGTTTTTT
TRBJ1-5	-	TRBV7-6	15	many	CASSLGGFGNQPQHF	TGTGCCAGCAGCTTAGGGGGATTTGGCAATCAGCCCCAGCATTTT
TRBJ2-1	-	TRBV29-1	14	many	CSVKGGTLVNEQFF	TGCAGCGTTAAAGGCGGCACCCTTGTCAATGAGCAGTTCTTC